This paragraph reports one T cell receptor beta chain. Its antigen remains unidentified. The sample originates from a study of cytomegalovirus exposure and HLA in healthy donors. CDR1 SGHDT and CDR2 YYEEEE come from the germline V gene. The CDR3 runs to 14 residues. With 5 bases removed from V and 2 bases from J, the gap between germline ends came to 14 bases. The PCR used 60 Vbeta and 13 Jbeta primers. Using immunoSEQ multiplex PCR, the repertoire was profiled, and TCRdb retains in-frame clones only, with some absent. In the table there are about 76,000 clones, more than 55% of which are singletons. Study-wide findings and caveats: Most TCR sequences showed up rarely, but some public TCRs showed up in many donors. With later analysis, a missense DCLRE1C variant became linked to TCR beta V- and J-gene trimming. Accurate predictions that matched the HLA-A and HLA-B alleles of most subjects were reportedly made from TCR beta sequences. Later findings reportedly placed an Asian-associated ancestry cluster below the roughly 700-donor mean for N-insertions.

The chain has TRBV5-6 and TRBJ2-7, with D possibly matching TRBD2 (7 bases). This receptor was taken from a man aged 55 to 69 in good health and CMV-seropositive. Sequencing was done on a sample of PBMCs. CDR3 bases: TGTGCCAGCAGGACGAGGGGGGGGGCCTACGAGCAGTACTTC. Translating it yields CASRTRGGAYEQYF.